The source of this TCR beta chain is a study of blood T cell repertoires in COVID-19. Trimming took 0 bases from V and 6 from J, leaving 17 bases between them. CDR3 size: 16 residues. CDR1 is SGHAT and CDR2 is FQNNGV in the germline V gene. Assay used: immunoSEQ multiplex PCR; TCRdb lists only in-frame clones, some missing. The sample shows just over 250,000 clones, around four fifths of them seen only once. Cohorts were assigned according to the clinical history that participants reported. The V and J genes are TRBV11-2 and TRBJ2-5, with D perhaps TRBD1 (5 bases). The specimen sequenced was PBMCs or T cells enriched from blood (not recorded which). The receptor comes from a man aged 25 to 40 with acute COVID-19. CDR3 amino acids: CASSLEMGLNGKTQYF. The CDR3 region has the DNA TGTGCCAGCAGCTTAGAAATGGGGCTGAACGGAAAGACCCAGTACTTC.